The 24 T cell receptor beta chains reported below all come from one sample, sequenced in a study of memory CD4+ T cells and cytomegalovirus serostatus. Clones were sequenced by immunoSEQ multiplex PCR, and TCRdb holds only the in-frame ones, with some missing. The top ten hold 0.63% of the sample, which has under 35,000 clones, around 76% seen once. The sort gate was single viable CD3+CD4+CD8-CD45RO+ cells for memory CD4+ T cells. The sample taken for sequencing was memory CD4+ T cells from blood. These receptors all stem from an adult in good health and CMV-seronegative. Some clones in this sample may be carry-over from other donors' samples.

The sample holds a few counts of this clone. The chain couples TRBV5-1 to TRBJ1-1; maybe TRBD1 (5 bases). Germline V gives CDR1 SGHRS, CDR2 YFSETQ. The CDR3 loop spans 14 amino acids. The V end lost 5 bases, the J end lost 2 bases, and 13 bases lay between the germline ends. In nucleotides, the CDR3 is TGCGCCAGCAGATCCCAGGGTCGTAACACTGAAGCTTTCTTT. Its translation is CASRSQGRNTEAFF.

In this sample, this clone turned up a few times. J is TRBJ2-1 and V is TRBV30; 7 bases agree with TRBD2. Germline V gives CDR1 GTSNPN, CDR2 SVGIG (reference sequence). V trimming: 2 bases; J trimming: 2 bases; junction bases outside the gene matches: 6. The CDR3 covers 15 residues. Here the CDR3 DNA reads TGTGCCTGGAGTTTTTCGGGAGGACCCTACAATGAGCAGTTCTTC. Encoded protein: CAWSFSGGPYNEQFF. The entire variable domain, with the rest obtained from reference TRBV30 and TRBJ2-1, is as follows: SQTIHQWPATLVQPVGSPLSLECTVEGTSNPNLYWYRQAAGRGLQLLFYSVGIGQISSEVPQNLSASRPQDRQFILSSKKLLLSDSGFYLCAWSFSGGPYNEQFFGPGTRLTVL.

The V gene is TRBV5-6, the J gene TRBJ2-7; D remains unclear. Per germline, CDR1 SGHDT and CDR2 YYEEEE. The V and J ends lost 0 bases and 3 bases respectively, with 10 bases between them. This CDR3 is built from 14 residues. This CDR3 reads CASSLGPANYEQYF. CDR3 bases: TGTGCCAGCAGCTTGGGCCCCGCCAACTACGAGCAGTACTTC.

The chain couples TRBV6-1 to TRBJ1-2; D is ambiguous. V gave up 0 bases and J gave up 10 bases, with 12 bases separating them. The germline V gene has CDR1 MNHNS and CDR2 SASEGT. CDR3 length equals 13 residues. CDR3 protein: CASSEASDGSYTF. The CDR3 DNA is TGTGCCAGCAGTGAAGCGTCGGACGGTTCCTACACCTTC.

In this sample, this clone turned up once. The chain combines TRBV4-1 with TRBJ1-2, with D possibly being TRBD1 (5 bases). Per germline, CDR1 MGHRA and CDR2 YSYEKL. V was clipped by 0 bases and J by 2 bases, with 10 bases between them. CDR3 length: 15 residues. The CDR3 sequence is CASSQESAGNYGYTF. The CDR3 DNA is TGCGCCAGCAGCCAAGAATCTGCAGGGAACTATGGCTACACCTTC.

The chain links TRBV27 to TRBJ2-2, with D possibly matching TRBD1 (6 bases). CDR3 length equals 14 residues. Germline V gives CDR1 MNHEY, CDR2 SMNVEV (reference sequence). The germline V and J ends were trimmed by 7 bases and 5 bases, with 14 bases remaining between them. The CDR3 bases are TGTGCCAGCAAACCTCAGGGGCAGACCGGGGAGCTGTTTTTT. It encodes CASKPQGQTGELFF.

In this sample, this clone turned up once. The chain recombines TRBV2 with TRBJ1-3; D is possibly TRBD1 (6 bases). CDR3 size: 17 residues. The ends were cut back, 0 bases at V and 4 bases at J, with 16 bases in the middle. Germline CDR1 is SNHLY and CDR2 is FYNNEI. The CDR3 coding sequence is TGTGCCAGCAGTGAAGCGCTTTGGGGGGCGCGGGGAAACACCATATATTTT. Protein: CASSEALWGARGNTIYF.

The genes are TRBV27 and TRBJ2-7, with 9 bases identical to TRBD1. The CDR3 sequence is 17 residues long. CDR1 and CDR2 (germline): MNHEY, SMNVEV (reference sequence). V lost 6 bases to trimming and J lost 1 base; unmatched junction nucleotides: 13. DNA for the CDR3: TGTGCCAGCAGGCCCGGGACAGGGAAGGATTGGTCCTACGAGCAGTACTTC. It encodes CASRPGTGKDWSYEQYF.

The gene calls are TRBV11-2 and TRBJ1-1; unclear D gene. This CDR3 is built from 12 residues. Trimming took off 1 base at V and 11 bases at J, with 11 bases between the two ends. Germline CDR1 is SGHAT and CDR2 is FQNNGV. This CDR3 is CASSLAGREAFF. The CDR3 bases are TGTGCCAGCAGCTTAGCGGGTAGGGAGGCTTTCTTT.

The chain couples TRBV28 to TRBJ1-5, with D tentatively TRBD1 (5 bases). The germline gives CDR1 MDHEN, CDR2 SYDVKM. Deletions cut 2 bases from V and 7 bases from J, with 15 bases between. This CDR3 contains 15 residues. The CDR3 is CASSLQGWEEQPQHF. CDR3 nucleotide sequence: TGTGCCAGCAGTTTACAGGGTTGGGAAGAGCAGCCCCAGCATTTT.

This clone has just a few counts. The chain has TRBV6-5 and TRBJ1-6; D gene unclear. Trimming left V 6 bases short and J 8 bases short, with 14 bases between. This CDR3 spans 14 amino acids. CDR1 MNHEY and CDR2 SVGAGI come from the germline V gene. The DNA for the CDR3 is TGTGCCAGCAGCCTAGACCTTCAGGATTCACCCCTCCACTTT. Its protein is CASSLDLQDSPLHF.

The chain recombines TRBV6-4 with TRBJ2-1; 8 bases map to TRBD1. Germline-derived CDR1 and CDR2 are MRHNA and SNTAGT. CDR3 length: 14 amino acids. Germline trimming cut 0 bases from V and 8 bases from J; bases unmatched to any gene: 3. In DNA, the CDR3 is TGTGCCAGCAGTGACTCGTACAGGGGGGATGAGCAGTTCTTC. Translated: CASSDSYRGDEQFF.

The rearrangement joins TRBV10-1 to TRBJ2-5; D gene ambiguous. V was cut by 2 bases and J by 4 bases, with 11 bases left in between. CDR1 and CDR2 (germline): WNHNN, SYGVQD (reference sequence). The CDR3 runs to 14 residues. CDR3 DNA sequence: TGCGCCAGCAGTGAGGGCACCCTCGGAGAGACCCAGTACTTC. It codes for CASSEGTLGETQYF.

The chain uses TRBV7-3 and TRBJ2-3, with TRBD2 identical over 9 bases. There are 13 residues in the CDR3. The V segment lost 5 bases and the J segment 6 bases; nucleotides outside the gene matches: 3. Germline V gene data show CDR1 as SGHTA and CDR2 as FQGTGA. In nucleotides, the CDR3 is TGTGCCAGCAGCCGAGCGGGGGGCGATACGCAGTATTTT. Translated: CASSRAGGDTQYF. Combining the CDR3 with reference TRBV7-3 and TRBJ2-3 gives the whole variable domain GAGVSQTPSNKVTEKGKYVELRCDPISGHTALYWYRQSLGQGPEFLIYFQGTGAADDSGLPNDRFFAVRPEGSVSTLKIQRTERGDSAVYLCASSRAGGDTQYFGPGTRLTVL.

This clone was recorded only once. J is TRBJ2-7 and V is TRBV7-6, with TRBD1 matching over 9 bases. The germline V gene has CDR1 SGHVS and CDR2 FNYEAQ. The CDR3 has 14 residues. V was clipped by 5 bases and J by 6 bases; unmatched bases: 8. The CDR3 DNA follows: TGTGCCAGCAGCCCCGGGGACAGGGTGAGCGAGCAGTACTTC. Protein: CASSPGDRVSEQYF.

This clone was seen just once. This chain uses TRBV5-1 with TRBJ2-2, with D perhaps TRBD1 (6 bases). With 4 bases removed from V and 5 bases from J, the gap between germline ends came to 15 bases. The CDR3 totals 15 residues. CDR1 and CDR2 from the germline V gene are SGHRS and YFSETQ. The CDR3 sequence is CASSGSGAWTGELFF. The DNA for the CDR3 is TGCGCCAGCAGCGGGTCAGGGGCGTGGACCGGGGAGCTGTTTTTT.

V gene TRBV11-3 combines with J gene TRBJ1-6; 7 nucleotides align to TRBD1. V was clipped by 5 bases and J by 5 bases; unmatched bases: 6. The CDR3 totals 15 residues. Germline-derived CDR1 and CDR2 are SGHNT and YENEEA. As DNA, the CDR3 is TGTGCCAGCAGCGTAAGGGGGACAGATAATTCACCCCTCCACTTT. Amino acid sequence: CASSVRGTDNSPLHF.

This clone was seen a few times. This sequence joins TRBV19 and TRBJ2-2; a weak D match, TRBD1 (6 bases). Trimming shortened V by 9 bases and J by 1 base, and 12 bases separated the two germline ends. Germline assignment: CDR1 LNHDA and CDR2 SQIVND (reference sequence). The length of the CDR3 is 14 residues. Written as DNA, the CDR3 is TGTGCCAGCTCACAGGGCCAGAACACCGGGGAGCTGTTTTTT. It translates to CASSQGQNTGELFF.

Regarding this clone: This same CDR3 is encoded by further DNA sequences in the sample. This chain uses TRBV27 with TRBJ1-2; D uncertain. The V and J ends lost 3 bases and 2 bases respectively, with 7 bases between them. The CDR3 sequence is 13 residues long. Looked up from germline, CDR1 is MNHEY and CDR2 is SMNVEV (reference sequence). The CDR3 DNA sequence: TGTGCCAGCAGTTTCAGTTCCAACTATGGCTACACCTTC. This sequence encodes CASSFSSNYGYTF.

A few counts support this clone. J is TRBJ1-5 and V is TRBV5-1; 9 bases agree with TRBD1. V lost 0 bases to trimming and J lost 3 bases; unmatched junction nucleotides: 7. Germline V gene sequence: CDR1 SGHRS, CDR2 YFSETQ. This CDR3 is 17 amino acids long. CDR3: CASSLEPRDRANQPQHF. In nucleotides, the CDR3 is TGCGCCAGCAGCTTGGAACCCCGGGACAGGGCCAATCAGCCCCAGCATTTT. The entire variable domain, with the rest obtained from reference TRBV5-1 and TRBJ1-5, is as follows: KAGVTQTPRYLIKTRGQQVTLSCSPISGHRSVSWYQQTPGQGLQFLFEYFSETQRNKGNFPGRFSGRQFSNSRSEMNVSTLELGDSALYLCASSLEPRDRANQPQHFGDGTRLSIL.

The chain is built from TRBV29-1 and TRBJ1-1, with unresolved D. V lost 8 bases to trimming and J lost 0 bases, with 13 bases between them. Germline CDR1 and CDR2: SQVTM and ANQGSEA. This CDR3 has 13 residues. In nucleotides, the CDR3 is TGCAGCATCAACAGAGACCTGAACACTGAAGCTTTCTTT. This translates into CSINRDLNTEAFF.

Only a few counts were recorded for this clone. The chain is built from TRBV30 and TRBJ1-1; 11 bases map to TRBD1. Germline CDR1 and CDR2: GTSNPN and SVGIG (reference sequence). After removal of 4 bases from V and 2 bases from J, the junction contained 9 bases not matched to a gene. The CDR3 is 16 amino acids. CDR3 bases: TGTGCCTGGACGCCGGGACAGGGGGTCACTAACACTGAAGCTTTCTTT. It codes for CAWTPGQGVTNTEAFF.

The J gene is TRBJ2-4, the V gene TRBV18; D is possibly TRBD2 (6 bases). The V gene lost 1 base and the J gene lost 7 bases, with 17 bases spanning the gap. Looked up from germline, CDR1 is KGHSH and CDR2 is LQKENI. This CDR3 is built from 16 residues. The CDR3 reads CASSPRIRLEGNIQYF. The CDR3 coding sequence is TGTGCCAGCTCACCACGGATTAGACTGGAGGGGAACATTCAGTACTTC.

The chain combines TRBV29-1 with TRBJ1-5, with 7 nucleotides matching TRBD1. V lost 7 bases and J lost 6; bases outside the gene matches: 9. The CDR3 has 13 amino acids. Germline V gene lookup returns CDR1 SQVTM and CDR2 ANQGSEA. The CDR3 is CSAQTGPRQPQHF. CDR3 bases: TGCAGCGCCCAGACAGGGCCGCGTCAGCCCCAGCATTTT.